The clone carrying this T cell receptor (beta chain) appeared once. TCRdb redid the calling of the RT-PCR reads with MiXCR, one entry per CDR3 protein. The sample records a few hundred thousand distinct CDR3 sequences, about 11% being singletons. This entry belongs to a study of response to subunit inactivated influenza vaccine. Germline-derived CDR1 and CDR2 are SEHNR and FQNEAQ (reference sequence). The CDR3 has 12 residues. V was cut by 0 bases and J by 9 bases, with 5 bases left in between. The same sample was also studied in work on T cells expressing NK-cell markers. That study adds: The authors generated TCR beta cDNA through 5'RACE template switching with UMIs. Sorting of alpha-beta TCR T cells alone was achieved in several experiments with an anti-gamma-delta TCR antibody.

The clonotype originates from a man in his fifties who received an inactivated influenza vaccine. The input for sequencing was PBMCs from blood, taken on the day of vaccination. The chain is built from TRBV7-9 and TRBJ2-2; D is uncertain. The CDR3 DNA is TGTGCCAGCAGCTTAGCGCATAGGGAGCTGTTTTTT. As protein: CASSLAHRELFF.